Each of the 5 T cell receptor beta chains below was sequenced from the same sample in a study of cytomegalovirus exposure and HLA in healthy donors. Both 60 Vbeta primers and 13 Jbeta primers went into the PCR. Clones were read by immunoSEQ multiplex PCR, and TCRdb kept only the in-frame ones, dropping some. Of roughly 120,000 clones in the sample, approximately 80% were seen once. The sequenced material came from PBMCs. The receptors originated from a male donor in good health and CMV-seronegative.

This clone was seen a single time. The V and J genes are TRBV13 and TRBJ2-2; TRBD1 matches 9 bases. The V gene's germline CDR1 is PRHDT and CDR2 FYEKMQ (reference sequence). The CDR3 is 16 residues long. J was trimmed by 3 bases and V by 5 bases; bases with no gene match: 7. The CDR3 loop is CASSRGQGSDTGELFF. CDR3 bases: TGTGCCAGCAGCCGAGGACAGGGGTCGGACACCGGGGAGCTGTTTTTT.

The CDR3 DNA reads as TGTGCCAGCAGTGAAACTAGCGGGAGTGTGGATACGCAGTATTTT. It specifies CASSETSGSVDTQYF. The genes are TRBV6-4 and TRBJ2-3, with TRBD2 identical over 11 bases. Looked up from germline, CDR1 is MRHNA and CDR2 is SNTAGT. This CDR3 is 15 amino acids long. V lost 3 bases to trimming and J lost 6 bases; unmatched junction nucleotides: 5.

The V and J genes are TRBV4-1 and TRBJ1-3, with D perhaps matching TRBD1 (5 bases). Trimming shortened V by 6 bases and J by 1 base, and 16 bases separated the two germline ends. Per germline, CDR1 MGHRA and CDR2 YSYEKL. CDR3 length: 16 amino acids. Here the CDR3 reads CASSPRQGISGNTIYF. CDR3 coding DNA: TGCGCCAGCAGTCCTCGTCAGGGAATATCTGGAAACACCATATATTTT.

The gene calls are TRBV6-4 and TRBJ2-1; maybe TRBD1 (6 bases). Looked up from germline, CDR1 is MRHNA and CDR2 is SNTAGT. V gave up 5 bases and J gave up 3 bases, with 14 bases separating them. The CDR3 has 15 amino acids. CDR3 amino acids: CASSSQDRDYNEQFF. The DNA for the CDR3 is TGTGCCAGCAGTAGTCAGGACAGAGACTACAATGAGCAGTTCTTC.

CDR3 sequence (DNA): TGTGCCAGCAGCCCCCGACAGGGGAGCACTGAAGCTTTCTTT. Translating it yields CASSPRQGSTEAFF. This rearrangement joins TRBV7-9 to TRBJ1-1, with TRBD1 matching over 8 bases. The length of the CDR3 is 14 residues. Germline CDR1 SEHNR, CDR2 FQNEAQ (reference sequence). V dropped 5 bases and J dropped 4; count of bases not matched to a gene: 6.